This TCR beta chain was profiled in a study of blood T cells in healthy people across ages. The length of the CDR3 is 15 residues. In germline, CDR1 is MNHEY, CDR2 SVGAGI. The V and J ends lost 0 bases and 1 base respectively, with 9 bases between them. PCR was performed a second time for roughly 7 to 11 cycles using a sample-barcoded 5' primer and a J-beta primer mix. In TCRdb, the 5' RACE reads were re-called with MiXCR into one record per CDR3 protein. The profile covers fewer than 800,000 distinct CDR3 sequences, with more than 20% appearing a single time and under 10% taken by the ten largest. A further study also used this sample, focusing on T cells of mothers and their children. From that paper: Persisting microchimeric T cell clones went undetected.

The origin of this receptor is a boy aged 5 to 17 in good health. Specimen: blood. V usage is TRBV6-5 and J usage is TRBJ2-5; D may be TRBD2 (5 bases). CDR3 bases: TGTGCCAGCAGTTACTCGGGCGGAGGCCAAGAGACCCAGTACTTC. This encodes CASSYSGGGQETQYF.